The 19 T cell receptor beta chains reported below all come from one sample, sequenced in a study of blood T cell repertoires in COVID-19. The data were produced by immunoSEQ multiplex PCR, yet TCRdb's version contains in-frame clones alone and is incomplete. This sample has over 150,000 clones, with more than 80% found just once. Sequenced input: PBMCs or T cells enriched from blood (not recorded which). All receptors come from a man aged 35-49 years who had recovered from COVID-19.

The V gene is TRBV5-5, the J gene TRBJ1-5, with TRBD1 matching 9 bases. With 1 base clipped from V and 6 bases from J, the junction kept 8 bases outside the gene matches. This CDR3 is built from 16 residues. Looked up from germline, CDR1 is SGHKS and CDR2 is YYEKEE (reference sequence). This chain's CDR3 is CASSLTGTGFGQPQHF. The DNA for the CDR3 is TGTGCCAGCAGCTTGACCGGGACAGGGTTCGGTCAGCCCCAGCATTTT. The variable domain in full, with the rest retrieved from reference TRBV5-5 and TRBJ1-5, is DAGVTQSPTHLIKTRGQQVTLRCSPISGHKSVSWYQQVLGQGPQFIFQYYEKEERGRGNFPDRFSARQFPNYSSELNVNALLLGDSALYLCASSLTGTGFGQPQHFGDGTRLSIL.

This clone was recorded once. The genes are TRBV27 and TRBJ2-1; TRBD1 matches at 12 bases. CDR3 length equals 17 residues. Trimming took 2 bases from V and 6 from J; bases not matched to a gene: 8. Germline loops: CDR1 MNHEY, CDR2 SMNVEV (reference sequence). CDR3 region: CASSLGDRGLYGNEQFF. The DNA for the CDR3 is TGTGCCAGCAGTTTAGGGGACAGGGGGCTGTATGGCAATGAGCAGTTCTTC.

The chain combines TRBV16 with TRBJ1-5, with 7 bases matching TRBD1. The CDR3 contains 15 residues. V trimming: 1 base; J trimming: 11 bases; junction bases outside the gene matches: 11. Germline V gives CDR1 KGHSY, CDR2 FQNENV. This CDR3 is CASSQLVTGPGAQHF. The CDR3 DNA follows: TGTGCCAGCAGCCAATTGGTGACAGGGCCTGGCGCCCAGCATTTT.

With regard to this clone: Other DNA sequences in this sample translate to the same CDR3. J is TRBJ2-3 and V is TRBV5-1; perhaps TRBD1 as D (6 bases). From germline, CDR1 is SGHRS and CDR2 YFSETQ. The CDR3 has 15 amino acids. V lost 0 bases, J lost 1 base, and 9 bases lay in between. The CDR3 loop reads CASSLGAGGTDTQYF. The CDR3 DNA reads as TGCGCCAGCAGCTTGGGGGCAGGGGGCACAGATACGCAGTATTTT.

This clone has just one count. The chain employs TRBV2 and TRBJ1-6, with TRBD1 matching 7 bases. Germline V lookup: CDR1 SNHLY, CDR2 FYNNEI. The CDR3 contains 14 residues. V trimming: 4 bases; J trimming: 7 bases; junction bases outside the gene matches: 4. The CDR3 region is CASSGGTVNSPLHF. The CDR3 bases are TGTGCCAGCAGTGGGGGGACAGTCAATTCACCCCTCCACTTT.

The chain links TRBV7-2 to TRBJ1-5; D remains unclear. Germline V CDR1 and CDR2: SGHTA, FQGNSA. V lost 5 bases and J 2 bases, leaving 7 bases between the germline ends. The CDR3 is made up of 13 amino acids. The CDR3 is CASSERRNQPQHF. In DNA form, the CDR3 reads TGTGCCAGCAGCGAGAGGCGCAATCAGCCCCAGCATTTT.

CDR3 nucleotides: TGTGCCAGTAGTATAAAAGGAGTTTCGACTGAAGCTTTCTTT. As protein: CASSIKGVSTEAFF. V gene TRBV19 combines with J gene TRBJ1-1; no definite D call. V lost 2 bases and J 5 bases, leaving 12 bases between the germline ends. Germline V lookup: CDR1 LNHDA, CDR2 SQIVND (reference sequence). The CDR3 runs to 14 residues.

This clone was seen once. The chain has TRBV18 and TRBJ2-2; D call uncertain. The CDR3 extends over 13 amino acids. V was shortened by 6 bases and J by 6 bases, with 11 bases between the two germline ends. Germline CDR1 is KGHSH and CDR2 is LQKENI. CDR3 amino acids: CASSLRGSGELFF. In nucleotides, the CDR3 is TGTGCCAGCTCCCTCAGAGGTTCCGGGGAGCTGTTTTTT.

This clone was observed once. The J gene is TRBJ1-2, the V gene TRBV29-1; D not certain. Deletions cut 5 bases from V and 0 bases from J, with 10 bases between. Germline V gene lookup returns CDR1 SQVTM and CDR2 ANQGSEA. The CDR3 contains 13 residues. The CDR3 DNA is TGCAGCGTTCAGACGGGAACTAACTATGGCTACACCTTC. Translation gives CSVQTGTNYGYTF. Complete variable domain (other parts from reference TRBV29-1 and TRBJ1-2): SAVISQKPSRDICQRGTSLTIQCQVDSQVTMMFWYRQQPGQSLTLIATANQGSEATYESGFVIDKFPISRPNLTFSTLTVSNMSPEDSSIYLCSVQTGTNYGYTFGSGTRLTVV.

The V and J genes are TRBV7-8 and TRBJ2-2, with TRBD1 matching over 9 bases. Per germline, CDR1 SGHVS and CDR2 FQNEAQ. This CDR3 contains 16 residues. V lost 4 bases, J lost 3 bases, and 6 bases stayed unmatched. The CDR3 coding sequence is TGTGCCAGCAGCTCTACCGGGACAGGGCACACCGGGGAGCTGTTTTTT. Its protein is CASSSTGTGHTGELFF.

CDR3 DNA sequence: TGTGCCACCAGTGATTTGCCGGGGCGGGAGGGCGGAACAGATACGCAGTATTTT. Translation gives CATSDLPGREGGTDTQYF. V is TRBV24-1 and J is TRBJ2-3, with 9 positions matching TRBD2. V was clipped by 0 bases and J by 3 bases; unmatched bases: 9. CDR3 length: 18 amino acids. Looked up from germline, CDR1 is KGHDR and CDR2 is SFDVKD.

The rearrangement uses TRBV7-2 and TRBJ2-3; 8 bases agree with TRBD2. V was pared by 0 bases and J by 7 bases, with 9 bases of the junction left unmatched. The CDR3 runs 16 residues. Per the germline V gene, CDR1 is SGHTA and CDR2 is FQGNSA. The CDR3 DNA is TGTGCCAGCAGCTTAGCGCTTAGGACTAGCAGAAATACGCAGTATTTT. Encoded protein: CASSLALRTSRNTQYF.

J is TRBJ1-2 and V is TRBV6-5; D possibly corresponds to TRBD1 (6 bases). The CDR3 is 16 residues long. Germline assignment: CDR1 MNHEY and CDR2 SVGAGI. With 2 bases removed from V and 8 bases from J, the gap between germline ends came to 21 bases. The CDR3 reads CASSYPQTGGLEGYTF. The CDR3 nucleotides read TGTGCCAGCAGTTACCCTCAGACAGGAGGCCTGGAGGGCTACACCTTC.

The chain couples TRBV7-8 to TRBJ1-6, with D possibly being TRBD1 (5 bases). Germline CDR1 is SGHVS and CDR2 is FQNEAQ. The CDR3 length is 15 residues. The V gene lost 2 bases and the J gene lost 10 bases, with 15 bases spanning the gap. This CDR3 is CASSLYSGWNSPLHF. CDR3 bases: TGTGCCAGCAGCTTATATTCAGGGTGGAACTCACCCCTCCACTTT.

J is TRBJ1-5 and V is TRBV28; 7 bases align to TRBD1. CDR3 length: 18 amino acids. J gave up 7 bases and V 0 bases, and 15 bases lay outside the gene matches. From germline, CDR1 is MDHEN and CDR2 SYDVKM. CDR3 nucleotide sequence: TGTGCCAGCAGTTTATGGGCGGAGCGGCAGGGGGTTAGGCAGCCCCAGCATTTT. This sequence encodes CASSLWAERQGVRQPQHF.

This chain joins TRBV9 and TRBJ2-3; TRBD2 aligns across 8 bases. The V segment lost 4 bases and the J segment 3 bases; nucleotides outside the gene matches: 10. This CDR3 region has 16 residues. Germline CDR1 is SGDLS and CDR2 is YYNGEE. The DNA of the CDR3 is TGTGCCAGCAGCCCGGGGACTAGTTTTCGTACAGATACGCAGTATTTT. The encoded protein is CASSPGTSFRTDTQYF.

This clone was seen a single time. The CDR3 nucleotides read TGTGCCAGCAGTTTGCAGCAAAAGTCCGGGGGCTACACCTTC. It codes for CASSLQQKSGGYTF. The chain links TRBV27 to TRBJ1-2; no clear D gene. Germline assignment: CDR1 MNHEY and CDR2 SMNVEV (reference sequence). This CDR3 comprises 14 residues. V shed 3 bases and J shed 8 bases, with 16 bases lying between them.

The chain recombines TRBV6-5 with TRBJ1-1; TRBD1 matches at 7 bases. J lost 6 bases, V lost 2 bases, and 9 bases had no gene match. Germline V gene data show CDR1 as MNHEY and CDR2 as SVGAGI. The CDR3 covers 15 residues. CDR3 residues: CASSYGETGSAEAFF. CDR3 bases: TGTGCCAGCAGTTACGGCGAGACAGGGTCGGCTGAAGCTTTCTTT.

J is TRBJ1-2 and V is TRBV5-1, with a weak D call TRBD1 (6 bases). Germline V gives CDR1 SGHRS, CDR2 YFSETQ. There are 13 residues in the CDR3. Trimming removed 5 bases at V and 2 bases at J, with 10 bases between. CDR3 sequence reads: CASRLDRNYGYTF. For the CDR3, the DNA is TGCGCCAGCAGACTGGACAGAAACTATGGCTACACCTTC.